This T cell receptor beta chain was obtained from a study of response to subunit inactivated influenza vaccine. General study results and limits: Every seasonal influenza vaccination brings in few new T cells, the authors suggested.

On this clonotype itself: Its antigen is not identified.

CDR3 length: 13 amino acids. With V trimmed by 6 bases and J by 3 bases, 3 bases remained unmatched. Germline V CDR1 and CDR2: DFQATT, SNEGSKA (reference sequence). TCRdb re-analysed the RT-PCR reads in MiXCR, keeping a single row per CDR3 protein. This sample has over 650,000 distinct CDR3 sequences, with around a sixth found just once. V gene TRBV20-1 combines with J gene TRBJ2-1; 9 bases are a match to TRBD2. The specimen was PBMCs from blood, collected roughly 5 days after vaccination. This TCR was sampled from a man aged 50-59 years who received an inactivated influenza vaccine. The CDR3 is CSAKAGGYNEQFF. In DNA form, the CDR3 reads TGCAGTGCAAAAGCGGGGGGCTACAATGAGCAGTTCTTC.